This T cell receptor (beta chain) was captured in a study of brain T cells in children with intractable seizures. The germline V and J ends were trimmed by 1 base and 5 bases, with 14 bases remaining between them. Germline V gene data show CDR1 as LGHNA and CDR2 as YNFKEQ. The CDR3 is 15 residues long. Overall study results and limits: HCMV serostatus was not known, and viral specificity came from CDR3 similarity only. Clones missing pre-surgery may reflect undersampling of that blood sample.

Stated time point: blood from clinic visit 5 months post-surgery; TSC patient then seizure free. Only cases whose brain tissue showed the highest T cell transcript signatures were sequenced. Before surgery, patients took at least one anti-epileptic drug. Method: immunoSEQ multiplex PCR; TCRdb's copy keeps in-frame clones and lacks some. The sample lists 340,000 or so clones, about 94% occurring once. To note about this clone: Its antigen is currently unknown.

The receptor comes from a boy in the first two years of life with tuberous sclerosis and intractable seizures. V usage is TRBV4-2 and J usage is TRBJ2-5; D is possibly TRBD2 (5 bases). Here the sequenced sample was peripheral blood, taken roughly 5 months after surgery. The CDR3 DNA reads TGTGCCAGCAGCCAAGCTCCTAGCTCGGAGGAGACCCAGTACTTC. Residues: CASSQAPSSEETQYF.